The clone carrying this T cell receptor beta chain was recorded many times. Its cognate antigen is unknown. Unmatched junction bases numbered 17, after V lost 7 bases and J lost 5 bases. The CDR3 length is 16 residues. CDR1 and CDR2 from the germline V gene are SEHNR and FQNEAQ (reference sequence). This sample stems from a study of CD8 T cells in ankylosing spondylitis. Whole-study results and caveats: There were earlier reports of some motif variants in reactive arthritis synovial fluid and blood. Disease-linked clones reportedly showed significant enrichment in matched ankylosing spondylitis synovial fluid. CD8+ by phenotype, disease-linked clones were relatively rare in peripheral blood. Among TCR beta sequences, a motif of several highly homologous variants appeared characteristic of ankylosing spondylitis blood.

A quantitative 5'-RACE method, one with molecular barcodes, was used to make TCR beta libraries. TCRdb analysed the 5' RACE reads with MiXCR anew, one entry per CDR3 protein. The table records fewer than 550,000 distinct CDR3 sequences, roughly 5% of them present only once. This chain links TRBV7-9 with TRBJ2-7; 7 nucleotides line up with TRBD1. The TCR comes from a male donor with ankylosing spondylitis. The specimen sequenced was blood, either unsorted or a sorted T cell fraction (not recorded which). Here the CDR3 reads CASNPGGAGGFDEQYF. The DNA for the CDR3 is TGTGCCAGCAACCCAGGGGGAGCAGGGGGTTTCGACGAGCAGTACTTC.